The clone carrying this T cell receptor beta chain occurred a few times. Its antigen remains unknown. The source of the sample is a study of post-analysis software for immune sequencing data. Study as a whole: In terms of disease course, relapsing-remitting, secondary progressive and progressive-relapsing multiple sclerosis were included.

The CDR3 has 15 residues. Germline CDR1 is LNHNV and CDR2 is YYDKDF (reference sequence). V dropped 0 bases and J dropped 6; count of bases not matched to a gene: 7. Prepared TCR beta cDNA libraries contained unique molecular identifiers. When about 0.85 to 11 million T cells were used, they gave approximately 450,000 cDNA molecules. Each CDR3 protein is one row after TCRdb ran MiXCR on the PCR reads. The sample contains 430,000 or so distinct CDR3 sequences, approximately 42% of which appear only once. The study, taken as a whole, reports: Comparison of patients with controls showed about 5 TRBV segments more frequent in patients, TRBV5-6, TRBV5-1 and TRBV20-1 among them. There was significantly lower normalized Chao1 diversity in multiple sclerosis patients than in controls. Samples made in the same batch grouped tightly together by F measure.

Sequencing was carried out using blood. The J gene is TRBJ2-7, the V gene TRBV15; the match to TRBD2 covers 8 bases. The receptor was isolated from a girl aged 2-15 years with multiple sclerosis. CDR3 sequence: CATSREVSGKSEQYF. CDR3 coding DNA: TGTGCCACCAGCAGAGAAGTTAGCGGGAAAAGCGAGCAGTACTTC. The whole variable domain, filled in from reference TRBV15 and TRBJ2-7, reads DAMVIQNPRYQVTQFGKPVTLSCSQTLNHNVMYWYQQKSSQAPKLLFHYYDKDFNNEADTPDNFQSRRPNTSFCFLDIRSPGLGDTAMYLCATSREVSGKSEQYFGPGTRLTVT.